These 2 T cell receptor beta chains originate from one sample sequenced in a study of PD-1 blockade in classical Hodgkin lymphoma. In every patient, relapse followed autologous stem cell transplantation, while exposure to brentuximab vedotin differed. Clones were sequenced by immunoSEQ multiplex PCR, and TCRdb holds only the in-frame ones, with some missing. The repertoire holds approximately 150,000 clones, with about 81% as singletons. The sample here was peripheral blood mononuclear cells (PBMCs), taken before the second cycle of nivolumab. The receptors here all came from a human donor with classical Hodgkin lymphoma.

The chain has TRBV6-1 and TRBJ1-4; tentatively, D is TRBD1 (5 bases). Germline-derived CDR1 and CDR2 are MNHNS and SASEGT. Trimming took off 3 bases at V and 4 bases at J, with 12 bases between the two ends. The CDR3 is made up of 15 amino acids. CDR3 in amino acids: CASSDRGRFNEKLFF. Written as DNA, the CDR3 is TGTGCCAGCAGTGACCGGGGACGGTTTAATGAAAAACTGTTTTTT.

There are many counts of this clone. The chain is built from TRBV7-2 and TRBJ1-5, with D unclear. The CDR3 is 15 residues long. V was shortened by 5 bases and J by 0 bases, with 11 bases between the two germline ends. Looked up from germline, CDR1 is SGHTA and CDR2 is FQGNSA. The CDR3 loop is CASSPDINSNQPQHF. Written as DNA, the CDR3 is TGTGCCAGCAGCCCAGACATAAATAGCAATCAGCCCCAGCATTTT.